The clone carrying this T cell receptor (beta chain) was counted many times. Its antigen is not identified. The source of the sample is a study of CD8 T cells in ankylosing spondylitis. Study-wide findings and caveats: Researchers reportedly found disease-linked clones significantly enriched in matched ankylosing spondylitis synovial fluid. Certain motif variants had earlier been reported in reactive arthritis synovial fluid and blood.

The ends were cut back, 5 bases at V and 7 bases at J, with 12 bases in the middle. This CDR3 spans 13 amino acids. Per the germline V gene, CDR1 is KGHSH and CDR2 is LQKENI. TCRdb reanalysed the 5' RACE reads using MiXCR and keeps one entry per CDR3 protein. The sample yields roughly 130,000 distinct CDR3 sequences, roughly 8.8% seen once. The chain links TRBV18 to TRBJ2-1; D is undetermined. Sequenced sample: synovial fluid, either unsorted or a sorted T cell fraction (not recorded which). The receptor's source is a male donor with ankylosing spondylitis. CDR3 residues: CASSEQIANEQFF. CDR3 nucleotides: TGTGCCAGCTCAGAACAGATCGCTAATGAGCAGTTCTTC.